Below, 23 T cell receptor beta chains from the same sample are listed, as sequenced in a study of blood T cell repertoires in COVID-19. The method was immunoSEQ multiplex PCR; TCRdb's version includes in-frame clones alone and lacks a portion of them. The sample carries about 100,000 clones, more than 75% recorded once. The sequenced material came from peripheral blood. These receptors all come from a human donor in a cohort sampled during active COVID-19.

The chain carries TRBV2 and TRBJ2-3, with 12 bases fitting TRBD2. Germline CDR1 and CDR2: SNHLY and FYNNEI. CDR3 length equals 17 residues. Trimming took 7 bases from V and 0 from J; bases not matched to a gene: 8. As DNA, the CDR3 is TGTGCCAGCAAATCTCAGCTAGCGGGGGGGAGCACAGATACGCAGTATTTT. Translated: CASKSQLAGGSTDTQYF.

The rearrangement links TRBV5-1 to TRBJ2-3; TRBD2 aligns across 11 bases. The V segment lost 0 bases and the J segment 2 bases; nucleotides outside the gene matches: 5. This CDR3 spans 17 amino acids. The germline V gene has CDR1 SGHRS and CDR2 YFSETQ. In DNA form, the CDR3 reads TGCGCCAGCAGCTTGGGGCCACTAGCGGGAGACACAGATACGCAGTATTTT. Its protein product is CASSLGPLAGDTDTQYF.

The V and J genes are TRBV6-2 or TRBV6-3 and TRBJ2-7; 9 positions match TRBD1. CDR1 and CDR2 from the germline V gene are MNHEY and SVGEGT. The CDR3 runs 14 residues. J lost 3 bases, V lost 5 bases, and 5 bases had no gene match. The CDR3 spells CASSQTGGLYEQYF. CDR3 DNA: TGTGCCAGCAGTCAGACAGGGGGGCTCTACGAGCAGTACTTC.

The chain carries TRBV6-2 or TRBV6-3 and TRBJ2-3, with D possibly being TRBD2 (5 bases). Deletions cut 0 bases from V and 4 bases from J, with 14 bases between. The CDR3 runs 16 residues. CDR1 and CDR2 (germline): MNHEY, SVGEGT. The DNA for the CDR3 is TGTGCCAGCAGTTACTCTGGTGTGGGAGCGGCAGATACGCAGTATTTT. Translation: CASSYSGVGAADTQYF.

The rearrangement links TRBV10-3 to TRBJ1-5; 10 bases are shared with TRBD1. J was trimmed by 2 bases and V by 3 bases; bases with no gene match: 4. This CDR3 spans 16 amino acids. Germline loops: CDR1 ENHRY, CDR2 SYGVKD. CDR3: CAISERDRGGNQPQHF. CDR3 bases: TGTGCCATCAGTGAACGGGACAGGGGAGGCAATCAGCCCCAGCATTTT.

The CDR3 nucleotides are TGTGCCAGTAGTATTTCGGCTAGTTTGGGGACTAGCAGTTGGAATGAGCAGTTCTTC. Translated, it gives CASSISASLGTSSWNEQFF. This chain connects TRBV19 to TRBJ2-1, with TRBD2 identical over 9 bases. V lost 3 bases and J lost 7; bases outside the gene matches: 19. The CDR3 runs 19 residues. Germline V gene lookup returns CDR1 LNHDA and CDR2 SQIVND (reference sequence).

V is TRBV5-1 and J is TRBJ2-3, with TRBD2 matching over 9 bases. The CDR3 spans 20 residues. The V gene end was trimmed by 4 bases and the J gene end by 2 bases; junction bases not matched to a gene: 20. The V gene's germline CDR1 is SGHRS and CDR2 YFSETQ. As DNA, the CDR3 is TGCGCCAGCAGCATTTCCCCCTCAGGAGCGGGGGGCCCGATCACAGATACGCAGTATTTT. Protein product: CASSISPSGAGGPITDTQYF.

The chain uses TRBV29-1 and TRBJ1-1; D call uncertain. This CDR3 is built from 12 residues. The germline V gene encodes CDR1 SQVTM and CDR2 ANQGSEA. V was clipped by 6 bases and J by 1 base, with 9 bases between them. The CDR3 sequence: CSVSFGNTEAFF. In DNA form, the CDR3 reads TGCAGCGTCTCTTTCGGGAACACTGAAGCTTTCTTT.

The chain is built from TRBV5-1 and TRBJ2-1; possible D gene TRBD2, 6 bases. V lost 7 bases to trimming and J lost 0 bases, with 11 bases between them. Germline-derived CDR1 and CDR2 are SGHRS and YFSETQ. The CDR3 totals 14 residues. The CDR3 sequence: CASRTSSSYNEQFF. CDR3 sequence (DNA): TGCGCCAGCCGCACTAGCTCCTCCTACAATGAGCAGTTCTTC.

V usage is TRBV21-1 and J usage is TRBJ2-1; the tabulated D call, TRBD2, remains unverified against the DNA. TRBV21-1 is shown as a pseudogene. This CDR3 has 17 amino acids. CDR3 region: CASSKGRTSGRLNEQFF. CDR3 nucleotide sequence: TGTGCCAGCAGCAAAGGAAGGACTAGCGGGAGATTAAATGAGCAGTTCTTC.

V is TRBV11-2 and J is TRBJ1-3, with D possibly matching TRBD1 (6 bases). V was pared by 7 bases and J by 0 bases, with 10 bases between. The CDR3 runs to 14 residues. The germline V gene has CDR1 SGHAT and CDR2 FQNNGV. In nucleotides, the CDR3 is TGTGCCAGCAAACAGGGTTACTCTGGAAACACCATATATTTT. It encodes CASKQGYSGNTIYF.

CDR3 loop: CASSFQGVDGYTF. In DNA form, the CDR3 reads TGCGCCAGCAGCTTTCAGGGGGTTGATGGCTACACCTTC. The chain joins TRBV5-1 to TRBJ1-2, with 7 bases aligning to TRBD1. CDR3 length: 13 amino acids. From germline, CDR1 is SGHRS and CDR2 YFSETQ. Trimming cost V 2 bases and J 6 bases; bases outside gene matches: 4. Using reference TRBV5-1 and TRBJ1-2 for the parts outside the CDR3, the full variable domain is KAGVTQTPRYLIKTRGQQVTLSCSPISGHRSVSWYQQTPGQGLQFLFEYFSETQRNKGNFPGRFSGRQFSNSRSEMNVSTLELGDSALYLCASSFQGVDGYTFGSGTRLTVV.

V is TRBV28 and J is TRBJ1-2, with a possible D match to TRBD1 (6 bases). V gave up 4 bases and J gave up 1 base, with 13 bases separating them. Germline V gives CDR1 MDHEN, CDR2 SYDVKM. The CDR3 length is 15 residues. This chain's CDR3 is CASSSTGRGNYGYTF. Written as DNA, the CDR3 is TGTGCCAGCAGTTCAACAGGGAGAGGTAACTATGGCTACACCTTC.

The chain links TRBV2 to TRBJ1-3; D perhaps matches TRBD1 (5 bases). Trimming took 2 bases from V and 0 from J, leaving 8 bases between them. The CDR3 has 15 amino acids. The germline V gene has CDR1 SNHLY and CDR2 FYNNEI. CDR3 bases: TGTGCCAGCAGTGAAAGGGGCTACTCTGGAAACACCATATATTTT. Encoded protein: CASSERGYSGNTIYF.

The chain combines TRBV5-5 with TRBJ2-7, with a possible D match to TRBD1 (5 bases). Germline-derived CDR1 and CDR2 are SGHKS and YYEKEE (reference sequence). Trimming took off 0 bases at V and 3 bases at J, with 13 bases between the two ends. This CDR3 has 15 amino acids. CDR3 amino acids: CASSLAAGLDYEQYF. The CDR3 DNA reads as TGTGCCAGCAGCTTGGCGGCAGGGCTTGACTACGAGCAGTACTTC.

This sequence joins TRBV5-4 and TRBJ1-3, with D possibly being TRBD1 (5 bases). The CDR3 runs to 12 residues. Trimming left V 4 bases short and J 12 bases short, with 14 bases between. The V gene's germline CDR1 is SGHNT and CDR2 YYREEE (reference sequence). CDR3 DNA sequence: TGTGCCAGCAGCAAACCAGGGTTGGGCATATATTTT. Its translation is CASSKPGLGIYF.

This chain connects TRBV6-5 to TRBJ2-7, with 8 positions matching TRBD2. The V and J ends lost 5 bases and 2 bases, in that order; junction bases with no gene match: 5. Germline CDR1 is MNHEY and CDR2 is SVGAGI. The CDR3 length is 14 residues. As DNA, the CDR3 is TGTGCCAGCAGTCCCACTAGCGGTGCCTACGAGCAGTACTTC. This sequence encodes CASSPTSGAYEQYF.

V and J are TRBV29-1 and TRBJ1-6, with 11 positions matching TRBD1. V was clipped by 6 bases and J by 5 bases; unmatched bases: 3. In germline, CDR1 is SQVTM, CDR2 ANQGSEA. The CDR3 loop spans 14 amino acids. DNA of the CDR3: TGCAGCGTGGGACAGGGGGGAGATAATTCACCCCTCCACTTT. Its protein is CSVGQGGDNSPLHF.

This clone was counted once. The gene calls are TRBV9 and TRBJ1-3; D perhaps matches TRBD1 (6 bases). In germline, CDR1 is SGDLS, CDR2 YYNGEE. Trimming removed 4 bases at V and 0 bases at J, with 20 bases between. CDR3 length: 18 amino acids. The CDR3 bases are TGTGCCAGCAGCCCCCACCCCCGGACAGCTTCCTCTGGAAACACCATATATTTT. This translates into CASSPHPRTASSGNTIYF.

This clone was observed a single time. This chain's CDR3 is CATSSGSNQPQHF. The CDR3 DNA follows: TGTGCCACCAGTTCGGGAAGTAATCAGCCCCAGCATTTT. V and J are TRBV24-1 and TRBJ1-5; the D is unclear. The CDR3 length is 13 residues. Trimming pared 6 bases from V and 4 bases from J, leaving 9 bases between. CDR1 is KGHDR and CDR2 is SFDVKD in the germline V gene.

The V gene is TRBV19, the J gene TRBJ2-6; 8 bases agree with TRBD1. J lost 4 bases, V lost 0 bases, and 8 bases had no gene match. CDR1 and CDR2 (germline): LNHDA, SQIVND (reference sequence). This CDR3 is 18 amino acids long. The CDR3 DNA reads TGTGCCAGTAGTATAGAGATCTGGACAGGGACCGGGGCCAACGTCCTGACTTTC. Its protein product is CASSIEIWTGTGANVLTF. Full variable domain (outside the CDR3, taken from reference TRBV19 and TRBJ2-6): DGGITQSPKYLFRKEGQNVTLSCEQNLNHDAMYWYRQDPGQGLRLIYYSQIVNDFQKGDIAEGYSVSREKKESFPLTVTSAQKNPTAFYLCASSIEIWTGTGANVLTFGAGSRLTVL.

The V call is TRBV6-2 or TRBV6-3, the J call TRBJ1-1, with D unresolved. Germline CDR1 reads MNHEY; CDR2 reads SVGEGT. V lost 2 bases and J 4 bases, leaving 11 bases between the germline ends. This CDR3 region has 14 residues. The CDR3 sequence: CASSYVAGSTEAFF. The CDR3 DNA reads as TGTGCCAGCAGTTACGTTGCGGGCAGCACTGAAGCTTTCTTT.

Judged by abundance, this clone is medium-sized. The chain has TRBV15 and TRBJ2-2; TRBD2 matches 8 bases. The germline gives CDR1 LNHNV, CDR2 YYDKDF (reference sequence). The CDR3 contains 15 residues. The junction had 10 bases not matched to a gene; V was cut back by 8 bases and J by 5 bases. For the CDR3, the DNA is TGTGCCACCTCACGAGGGACTAGTGAAACCGGGGAGCTGTTTTTT. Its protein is CATSRGTSETGELFF. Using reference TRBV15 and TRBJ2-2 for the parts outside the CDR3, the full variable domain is DAMVIQNPRYQVTQFGKPVTLSCSQTLNHNVMYWYQQKSSQAPKLLFHYYDKDFNNEADTPDNFQSRRPNTSFCFLDIRSPGLGDTAMYLCATSRGTSETGELFFGEGSRLTVL.